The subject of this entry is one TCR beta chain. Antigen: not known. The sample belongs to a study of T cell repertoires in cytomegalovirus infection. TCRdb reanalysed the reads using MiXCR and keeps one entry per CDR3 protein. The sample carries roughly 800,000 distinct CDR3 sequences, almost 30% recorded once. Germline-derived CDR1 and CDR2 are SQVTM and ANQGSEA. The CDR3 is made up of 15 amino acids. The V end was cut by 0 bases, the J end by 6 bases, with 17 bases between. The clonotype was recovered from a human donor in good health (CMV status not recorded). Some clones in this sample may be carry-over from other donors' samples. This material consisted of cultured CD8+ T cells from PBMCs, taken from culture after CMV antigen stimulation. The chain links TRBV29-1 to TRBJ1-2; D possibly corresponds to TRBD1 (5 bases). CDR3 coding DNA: TGCAGCGTTGAAGATTTGGTGACGGGAGGGGATGGCTACACCTTC. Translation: CSVEDLVTGGDGYTF.